This T cell receptor (beta chain) was recovered during a study of T cell responses to AZD1222 COVID-19 vaccine. General observations from the study: Baseline antibody screening turned up just a handful of seropositive AZD1222 recipients.

Data came from immunoSEQ multiplex PCR; TCRdb stores just in-frame clones and leaves some out. The sample gives 150,000 or so clones, about 90% of which show up once; roughly 3.8% is in the top ten. A remark on this clone: As yet, its antigen is unknown.

The V gene's germline CDR1 is MNHEY and CDR2 SVGAGI. The CDR3 covers 14 residues. Trimming stripped 7 bases from V and 5 bases from J, with 12 bases between. This receptor was obtained from an adult who received the AZD1222 COVID-19 vaccine. This chain uses TRBV6-5 with TRBJ1-6, with D unclear. This material consisted of peripheral blood, taken 28 days after the second AZD1222 dose. CDR3 sequence: CASTYLADNSPLHF. For the CDR3, the DNA is TGTGCCAGCACCTACCTGGCAGATAATTCACCCCTCCACTTT.